The present T cell receptor (beta chain) was sequenced within a study of shared clonotypes between healthy human individuals. V gave up 5 bases and J gave up 3 bases, with 16 bases separating them. The CDR3 has 15 amino acids. Germline V gene lookup returns CDR1 SEHNR and CDR2 FQNEAQ (reference sequence). This clone has only a few counts. Clones were read by immunoSEQ multiplex PCR, and TCRdb kept only the in-frame ones, dropping some. The sample has 2 million to 2.5 million clones, 90% to 95% seen once. Adults of Caucasian background living in Nashville, Tennessee made up all donors. This chain links TRBV7-9 with TRBJ1-1, with TRBD1 as a possible D gene (6 bases). This sequence originates from a man younger than 35 in good health. Some clones in this sample may be carry-over from other donors' samples. The source material was naive CD4+ T cells from PBMCs. The subset denotes: CD45RA+ positively selected. This chain's CDR3 is CASSTARQVDTEAFF. The CDR3 DNA sequence: TGTGCCAGCAGCACCGCAAGACAGGTCGACACTGAAGCTTTCTTT. Combining the CDR3 with reference TRBV7-9 and TRBJ1-1 gives the whole variable domain DTGVSQNPRHKITKRGQNVTFRCDPISEHNRLYWYRQTLGQGPEFLTYFQNEAQLEKSRLLSDRFSAERPKGSFSTLEIQRTEQGDSAMYLCASSTARQVDTEAFFGQGTRLTVV.